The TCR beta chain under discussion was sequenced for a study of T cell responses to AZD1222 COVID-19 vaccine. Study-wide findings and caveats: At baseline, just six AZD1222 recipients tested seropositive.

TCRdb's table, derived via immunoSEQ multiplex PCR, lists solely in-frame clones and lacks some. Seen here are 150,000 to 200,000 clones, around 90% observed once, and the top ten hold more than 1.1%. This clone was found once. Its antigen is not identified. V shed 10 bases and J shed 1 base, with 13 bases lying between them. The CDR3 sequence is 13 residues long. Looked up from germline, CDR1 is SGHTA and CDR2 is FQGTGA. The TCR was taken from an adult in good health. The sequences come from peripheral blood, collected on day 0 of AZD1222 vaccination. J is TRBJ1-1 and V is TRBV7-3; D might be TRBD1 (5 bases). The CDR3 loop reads CATSRQPNTEAFF. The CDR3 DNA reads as TGTGCCACCTCAAGACAGCCGAACACTGAAGCTTTCTTT. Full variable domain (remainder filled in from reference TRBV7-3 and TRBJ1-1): GAGVSQTPSNKVTEKGKYVELRCDPISGHTALYWYRQSLGQGPEFLIYFQGTGAADDSGLPNDRFFAVRPEGSVSTLKIQRTERGDSAVYLCATSRQPNTEAFFGQGTRLTVV.